This TCR beta chain derives from a study of T cell responses to AZD1222 COVID-19 vaccine. Study findings and constraints: Donor demographics were predominantly white British with a female majority; clonal diversity may be underestimated. Among spike-specific TCRs, nearly half reportedly target unmutated variant regions.

Turning to this clone: Antigen specificity is unknown.

V lost 8 bases and J 4 bases, leaving 6 bases between the germline ends. This CDR3 comprises 11 residues. In germline, CDR1 is SGHNT, CDR2 YENEEA. Sequenced by immunoSEQ multiplex PCR; TCRdb stores in-frame clones only, minus some. The repertoire holds about 84,000 clones, with approximately 85% as singletons. The chain is built from TRBV11-3 and TRBJ1-5, with D uncertain. Source: peripheral blood, taken 28 days after the second AZD1222 dose. This clonotype was obtained from an adult who received the AZD1222 COVID-19 vaccine. The CDR3 DNA reads TGTGCCAGCGACCCGAATCAGCCCCAGCATTTT. This gives the protein CASDPNQPQHF.